This T cell receptor (beta chain) was observed in a study of Tregs in tolerant kidney transplant recipients. Study results and limitations: Biological reproducibility was not directly addressed in this study. The most relevant donor-specific Treg TCRbeta repertoire apparently came from expansion with activated donor B cells.

Clones were sequenced by immunoSEQ multiplex PCR, and TCRdb holds only the in-frame ones, with some missing. Of some 66,000 clones in the sample, roughly 92% were seen once. Unstimulated Tregs (CD4+CD25+CD127-) and CD4+CD25- non-Tregs were sorted from PBMCs. With respect to this clone: No antigen is known for it.

The sequencing here drew on CD8+ T cells from blood, taken before the transplant. This sequence originates from a human donor who received a combined kidney and bone marrow transplant.

As DNA, the CDR3 is TGTGCCAGTTCGGAGTGGAAAGGGAGCGAGCAGTACTTC. This codes for CASSEWKGSEQYF. The chain joins TRBV19 to TRBJ2-7; weak D call: TRBD2 (5 bases). Germline assignment: CDR1 LNHDA and CDR2 SQIVND (reference sequence). This CDR3 comprises 13 residues. The V gene lost 8 bases and the J gene lost 6 bases, with 17 bases spanning the gap.